This T cell receptor (beta chain) was recorded in a study of blood T cell repertoires in COVID-19. Study-level information: Sites across the United States, Italy and Spain contributed samples from acute and convalescent COVID-19. PBMCs, B-cell-depleted T cells, or T cells were the source of the cDNA or gDNA that made up the material.

In the study's own analysis: The assay estimated nucleated cells by amplifying reference gene primers. Data came from immunoSEQ multiplex PCR; TCRdb stores just in-frame clones and leaves some out. Clone size and V and J calls were adopted from that table, with D and trimming inferred from the DNA. In the table there are 200,000 to 250,000 clones, approximately 91% of which are singletons. Between the trimmed V and J ends, which lost 5 bases and 5 bases, there was a span of 15 bases. Germline CDR1 and CDR2: MDHEN and SYDVKM. The CDR3 is 14 residues long. The sample was peripheral blood. This chain joins TRBV28 and TRBJ1-1; maybe TRBD1 (5 bases). The clonotype originates from a woman aged 60-75 years with acute or convalescent COVID-19. The CDR3 here is CASSLGDTRTEAFF. The CDR3 region has the DNA TGTGCCAGCAGTCTAGGGGATACGAGGACTGAAGCTTTCTTT.